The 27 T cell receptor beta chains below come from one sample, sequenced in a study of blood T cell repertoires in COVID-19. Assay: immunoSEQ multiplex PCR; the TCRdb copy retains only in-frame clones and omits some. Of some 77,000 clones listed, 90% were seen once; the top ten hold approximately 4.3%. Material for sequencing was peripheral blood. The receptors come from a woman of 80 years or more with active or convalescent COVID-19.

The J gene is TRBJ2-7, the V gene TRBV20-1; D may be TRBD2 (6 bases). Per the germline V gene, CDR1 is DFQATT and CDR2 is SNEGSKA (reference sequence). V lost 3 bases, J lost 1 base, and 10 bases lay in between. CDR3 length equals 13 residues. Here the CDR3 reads CSASPGVSYEQYF. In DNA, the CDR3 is TGCAGTGCTAGTCCGGGGGTTTCCTACGAGCAGTACTTC.

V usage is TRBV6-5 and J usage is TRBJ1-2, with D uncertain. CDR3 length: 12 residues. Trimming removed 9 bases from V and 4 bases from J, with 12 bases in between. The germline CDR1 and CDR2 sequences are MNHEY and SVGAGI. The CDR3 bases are TGTGCCAGTATGTCGGTGTTCTATGGCTACACCTTC. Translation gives CASMSVFYGYTF.

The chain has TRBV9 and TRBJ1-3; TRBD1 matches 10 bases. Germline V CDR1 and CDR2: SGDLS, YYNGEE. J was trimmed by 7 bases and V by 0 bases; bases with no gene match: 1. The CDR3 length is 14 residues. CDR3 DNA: TGTGCCAGCAGCGTAGGGACAGGGGGGAACACCATATATTTT. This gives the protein CASSVGTGGNTIYF. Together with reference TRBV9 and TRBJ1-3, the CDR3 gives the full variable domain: DSGVTQTPKHLITATGQRVTLRCSPRSGDLSVYWYQQSLDQGLQFLIQYYNGEERAKGNILERFSAQQFPDLHSELNLSSLELGDSALYFCASSVGTGGNTIYFGEGSWLTVV.

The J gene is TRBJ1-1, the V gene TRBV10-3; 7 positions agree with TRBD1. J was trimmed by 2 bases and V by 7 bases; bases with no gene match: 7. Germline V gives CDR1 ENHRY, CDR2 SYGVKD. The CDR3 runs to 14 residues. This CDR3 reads CAINRQGSNTEAFF. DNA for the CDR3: TGTGCCATCAATCGACAGGGTTCTAACACTGAAGCTTTCTTT.

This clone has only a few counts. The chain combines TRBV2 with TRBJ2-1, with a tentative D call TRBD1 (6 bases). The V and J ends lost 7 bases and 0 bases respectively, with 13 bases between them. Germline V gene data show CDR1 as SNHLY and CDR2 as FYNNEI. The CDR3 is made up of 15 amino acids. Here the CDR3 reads CASTEGVPSYNEQFF. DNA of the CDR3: TGTGCCAGCACCGAGGGGGTTCCCTCCTACAATGAGCAGTTCTTC.

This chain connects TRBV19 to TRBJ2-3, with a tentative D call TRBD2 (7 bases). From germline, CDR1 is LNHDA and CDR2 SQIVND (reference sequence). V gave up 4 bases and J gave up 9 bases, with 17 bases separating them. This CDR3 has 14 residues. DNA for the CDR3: TGTGCCAGTAGTACCCTCCAGGGGAGGGTAACGCAGTATTTT. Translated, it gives CASSTLQGRVTQYF.

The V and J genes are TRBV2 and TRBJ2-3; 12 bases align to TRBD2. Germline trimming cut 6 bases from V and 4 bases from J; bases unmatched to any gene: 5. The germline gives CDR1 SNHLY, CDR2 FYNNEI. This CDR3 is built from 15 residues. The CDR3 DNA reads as TGTGCCAGCAGGGAACTAGCGGGAGGCCCAGATACGCAGTATTTT. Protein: CASRELAGGPDTQYF.

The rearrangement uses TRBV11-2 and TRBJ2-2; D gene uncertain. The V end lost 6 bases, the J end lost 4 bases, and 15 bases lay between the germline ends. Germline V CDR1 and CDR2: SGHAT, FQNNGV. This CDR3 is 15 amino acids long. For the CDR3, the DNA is TGTGCCAGCAGTCTCAAGGAGTTCGGCACCGGGGAGCTGTTTTTT. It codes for CASSLKEFGTGELFF.

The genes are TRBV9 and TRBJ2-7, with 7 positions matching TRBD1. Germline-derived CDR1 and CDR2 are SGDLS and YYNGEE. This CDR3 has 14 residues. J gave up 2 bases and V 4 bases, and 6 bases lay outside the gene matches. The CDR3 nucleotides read TGTGCCAGCAGCACCCAGGGGGTACCCTACGAGCAGTACTTC. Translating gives CASSTQGVPYEQYF. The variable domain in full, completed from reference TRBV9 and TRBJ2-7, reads DSGVTQTPKHLITATGQRVTLRCSPRSGDLSVYWYQQSLDQGLQFLIQYYNGEERAKGNILERFSAQQFPDLHSELNLSSLELGDSALYFCASSTQGVPYEQYFGPGTRLTVT.

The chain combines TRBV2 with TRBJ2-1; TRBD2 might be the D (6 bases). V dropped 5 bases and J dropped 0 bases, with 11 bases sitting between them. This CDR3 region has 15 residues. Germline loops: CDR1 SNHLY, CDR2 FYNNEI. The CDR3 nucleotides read TGTGCCAGCAGTCGTGCGGGACCCTCCTACAATGAGCAGTTCTTC. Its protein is CASSRAGPSYNEQFF.

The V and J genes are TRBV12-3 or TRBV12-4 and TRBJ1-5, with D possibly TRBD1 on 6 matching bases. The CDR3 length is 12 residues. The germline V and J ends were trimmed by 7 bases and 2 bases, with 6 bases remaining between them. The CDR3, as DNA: TGTGCCAGCAACAGGGGCAATCAGCCCCAGCATTTT. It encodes CASNRGNQPQHF.

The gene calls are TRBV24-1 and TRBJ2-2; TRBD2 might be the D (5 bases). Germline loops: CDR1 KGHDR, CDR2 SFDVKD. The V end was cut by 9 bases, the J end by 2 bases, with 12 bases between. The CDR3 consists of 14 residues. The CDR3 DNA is TGTGCCACCCAACCGGGGTCAAACACCGGGGAGCTGTTTTTT. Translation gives CATQPGSNTGELFF.

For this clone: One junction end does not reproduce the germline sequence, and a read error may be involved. CDR3 nucleotide sequence: TGTGCTAGCAGCTCAAACAGGGGTGATGAGCAGTTCTTC. Amino acid sequence: CASSSNRGDEQFF. The chain has TRBV7-7 and TRBJ2-1, with 7 bases identical to TRBD1. This CDR3 is 13 amino acids long. The germline CDR1 and CDR2 sequences are SSHAT and FNYEAQ (reference sequence).

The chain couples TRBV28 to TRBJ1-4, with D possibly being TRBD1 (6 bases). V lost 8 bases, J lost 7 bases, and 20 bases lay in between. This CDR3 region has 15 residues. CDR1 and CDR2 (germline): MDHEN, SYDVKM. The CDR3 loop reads CASRIQGTLGEKLFF. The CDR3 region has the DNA TGTGCCAGCCGGATACAGGGTACTTTGGGTGAAAAACTGTTTTTT.

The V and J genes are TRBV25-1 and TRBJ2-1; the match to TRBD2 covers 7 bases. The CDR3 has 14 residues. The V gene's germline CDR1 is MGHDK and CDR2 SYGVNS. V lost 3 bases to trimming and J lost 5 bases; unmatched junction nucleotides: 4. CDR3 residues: CASSDWGGNNEQFF. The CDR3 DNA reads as TGTGCCAGCAGTGACTGGGGGGGGAACAATGAGCAGTTCTTC.

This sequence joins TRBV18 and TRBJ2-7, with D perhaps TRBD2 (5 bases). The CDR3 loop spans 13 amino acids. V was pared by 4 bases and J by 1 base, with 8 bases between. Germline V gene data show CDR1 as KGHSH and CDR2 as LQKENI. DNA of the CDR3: TGTGCCAGCTCACGGGAGCGGTCCTACGAGCAGTACTTC. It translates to CASSRERSYEQYF.

CDR3 residues: CASSPGQGGSPLHF. The CDR3 nucleotides are TGTGCCAGCAGCCCGGGACAGGGAGGATCACCCCTCCACTTT. This chain uses TRBV7-9 with TRBJ1-6; 9 bases are a match to TRBD1. This CDR3 region has 14 residues. CDR1 is SEHNR, CDR2 FQNEAQ, per germline (reference sequence). Trimming cost V 5 bases and J 10 bases; bases outside gene matches: 6.

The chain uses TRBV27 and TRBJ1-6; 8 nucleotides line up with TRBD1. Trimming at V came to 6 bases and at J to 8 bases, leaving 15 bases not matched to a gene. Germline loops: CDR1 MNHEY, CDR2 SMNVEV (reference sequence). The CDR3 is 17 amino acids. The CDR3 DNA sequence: TGTGCCAGCAGGAGAATGGACAGGGCCTTTTATCATTCACCCCTCCACTTT. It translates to CASRRMDRAFYHSPLHF.

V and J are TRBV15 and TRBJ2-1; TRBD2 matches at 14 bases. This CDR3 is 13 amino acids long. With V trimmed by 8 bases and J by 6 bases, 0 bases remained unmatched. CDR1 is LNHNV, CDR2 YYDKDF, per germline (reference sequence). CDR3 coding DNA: TGTGCCACCGGACTAGCGGGAGGCAATGAGCAGTTCTTC. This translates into CATGLAGGNEQFF.

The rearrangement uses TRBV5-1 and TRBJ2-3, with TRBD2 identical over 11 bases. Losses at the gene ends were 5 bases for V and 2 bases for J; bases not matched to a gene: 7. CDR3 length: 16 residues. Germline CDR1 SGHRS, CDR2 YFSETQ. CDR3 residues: CASSYLTSGITDTQYF. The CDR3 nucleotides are TGCGCCAGCAGTTATCTGACTAGCGGGATCACAGATACGCAGTATTTT.

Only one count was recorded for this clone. CDR3 DNA sequence: TGTGCCAGCAGCTTATTCGGACTAGCGGACTACGAGCAGTACTTC. It codes for CASSLFGLADYEQYF. The chain couples TRBV7-2 to TRBJ2-7, with 10 bases matching TRBD2. Germline V gene data show CDR1 as SGHTA and CDR2 as FQGNSA. V lost 2 bases and J lost 3; bases outside the gene matches: 4. The CDR3 has 15 amino acids.

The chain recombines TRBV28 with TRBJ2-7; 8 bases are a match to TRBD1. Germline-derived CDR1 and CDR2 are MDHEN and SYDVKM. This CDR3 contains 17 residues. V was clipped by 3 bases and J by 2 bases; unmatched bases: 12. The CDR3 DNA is TGTGCCAGCAGTTTCTCCAGGGGGCCTGTAAGTGCCTACGAGCAGTACTTC. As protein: CASSFSRGPVSAYEQYF.

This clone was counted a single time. For the CDR3, the DNA is TGTGCCAGCAGTTTGTATTGGGGACAGATGAGCTCCTATAATTCACCCCTCCACTTT. This encodes CASSLYWGQMSSYNSPLHF. The chain recombines TRBV28 with TRBJ1-6, with TRBD1 identical over 7 bases. The CDR3 runs to 19 residues. Trimming cost V 3 bases and J 0 bases; bases outside gene matches: 11. Looked up from germline, CDR1 is MDHEN and CDR2 is SYDVKM. Based on the CDR3 plus reference TRBV28 and TRBJ1-6, the full variable domain is DVKVTQSSRYLVKRTGEKVFLECVQDMDHENMFWYRQDPGLGLRLIYFSYDVKMKEKGDIPEGYSVSREKKERFSLILESASTNQTSMYLCASSLYWGQMSSYNSPLHFGNGTRLTVT.

The CDR3 sequence: CASTIMRGNQGELFF. The CDR3 DNA reads TGTGCCAGCACTATTATGAGGGGGAACCAGGGCGAGCTGTTTTTT. The chain employs TRBV2 and TRBJ2-2; possibly TRBD1 for D (6 bases). CDR1 is SNHLY, CDR2 FYNNEI, per germline. The length of the CDR3 is 15 residues. V gave up 7 bases and J gave up 11 bases, with 23 bases separating them.

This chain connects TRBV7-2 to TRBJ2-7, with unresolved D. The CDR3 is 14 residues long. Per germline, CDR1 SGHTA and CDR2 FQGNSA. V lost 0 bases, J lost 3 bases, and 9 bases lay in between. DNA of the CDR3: TGTGCCAGCAGCTTAGCTGGCGGATACTACGAGCAGTACTTC. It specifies CASSLAGGYYEQYF.

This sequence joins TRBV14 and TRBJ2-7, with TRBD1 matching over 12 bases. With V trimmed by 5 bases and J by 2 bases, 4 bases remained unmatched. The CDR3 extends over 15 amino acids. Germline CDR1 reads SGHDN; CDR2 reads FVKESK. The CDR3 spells CASSDGTGGPYEQYF. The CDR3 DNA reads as TGTGCCAGCAGCGACGGGACAGGGGGCCCCTACGAGCAGTACTTC. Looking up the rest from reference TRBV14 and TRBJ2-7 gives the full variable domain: EAGVTQFPSHSVIEKGQTVTLRCDPISGHDNLYWYRRVMGKEIKFLLHFVKESKQDESGMPNNRFLAERTGGTYSTLKVQPAELEDSGVYFCASSDGTGGPYEQYFGPGTRLTVT.

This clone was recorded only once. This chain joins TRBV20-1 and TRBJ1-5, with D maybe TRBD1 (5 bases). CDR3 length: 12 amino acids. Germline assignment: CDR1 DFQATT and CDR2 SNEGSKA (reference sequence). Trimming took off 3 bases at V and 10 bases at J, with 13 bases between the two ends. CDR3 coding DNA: TGCAGTGCTAGTGTAGGGGATGGACCCCAGCATTTT. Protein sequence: CSASVGDGPQHF.